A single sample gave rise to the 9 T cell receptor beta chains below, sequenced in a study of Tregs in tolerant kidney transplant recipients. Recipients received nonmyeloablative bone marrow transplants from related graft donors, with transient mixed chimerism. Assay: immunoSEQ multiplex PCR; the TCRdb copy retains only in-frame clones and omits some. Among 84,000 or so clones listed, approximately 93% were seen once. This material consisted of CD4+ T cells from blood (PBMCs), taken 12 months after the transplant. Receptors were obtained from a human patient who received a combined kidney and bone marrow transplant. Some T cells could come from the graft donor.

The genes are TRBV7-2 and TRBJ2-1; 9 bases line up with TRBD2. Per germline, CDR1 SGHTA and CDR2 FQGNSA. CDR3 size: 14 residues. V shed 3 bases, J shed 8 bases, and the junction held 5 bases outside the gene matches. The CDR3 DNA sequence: TGTGCCAGCAGCTTTCTCGGCGGGAGGGATGAGCAGTTCTTC. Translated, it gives CASSFLGGRDEQFF.

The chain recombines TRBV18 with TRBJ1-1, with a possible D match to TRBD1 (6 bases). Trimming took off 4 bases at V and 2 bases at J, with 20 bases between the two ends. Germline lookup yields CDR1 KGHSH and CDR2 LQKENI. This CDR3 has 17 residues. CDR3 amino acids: CASSREGGWGLNTEAFF. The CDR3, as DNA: TGTGCCAGCTCACGCGAAGGGGGTTGGGGCTTAAACACTGAAGCTTTCTTT.

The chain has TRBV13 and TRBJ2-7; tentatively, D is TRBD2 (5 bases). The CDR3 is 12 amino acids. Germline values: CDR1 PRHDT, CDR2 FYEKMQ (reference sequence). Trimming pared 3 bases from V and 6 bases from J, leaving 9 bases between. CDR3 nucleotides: TGTGCCAGCAGCTTCAGCGCGGGCGAGCAGTACTTC. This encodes CASSFSAGEQYF.

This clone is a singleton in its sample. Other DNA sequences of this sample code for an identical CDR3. The CDR3 protein is CATSRAGTNSPLHF. CDR3 DNA sequence: TGTGCCACCAGCAGAGCCGGGACAAACTCACCCCTCCACTTT. The V and J genes are TRBV15 and TRBJ1-6, with D maybe TRBD1 (6 bases). The germline gives CDR1 LNHNV, CDR2 YYDKDF (reference sequence). CDR3 length: 14 amino acids. The V gene lost 1 base and the J gene lost 10 bases, with 11 bases spanning the gap.

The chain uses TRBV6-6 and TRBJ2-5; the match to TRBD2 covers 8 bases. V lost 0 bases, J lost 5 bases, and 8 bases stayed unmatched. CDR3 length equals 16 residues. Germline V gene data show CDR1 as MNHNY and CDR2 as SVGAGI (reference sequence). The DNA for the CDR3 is TGTGCCAGCAGTTACTCGAACAGCGGGAGAGTTGAGACCCAGTACTTC. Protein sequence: CASSYSNSGRVETQYF.

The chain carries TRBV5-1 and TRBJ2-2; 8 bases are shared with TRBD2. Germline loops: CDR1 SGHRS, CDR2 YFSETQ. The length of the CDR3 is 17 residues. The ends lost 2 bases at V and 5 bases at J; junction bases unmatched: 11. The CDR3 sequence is CASSLGAGVVKTGELFF. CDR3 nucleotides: TGCGCCAGCAGCTTAGGAGCGGGAGTGGTGAAGACCGGGGAGCTGTTTTTT.

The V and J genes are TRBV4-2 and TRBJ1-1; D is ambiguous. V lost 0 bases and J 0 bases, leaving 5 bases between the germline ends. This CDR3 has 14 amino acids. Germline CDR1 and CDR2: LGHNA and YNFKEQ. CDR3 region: CASSQDLMNTEAFF. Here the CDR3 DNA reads TGTGCCAGCAGCCAAGATCTTATGAACACTGAAGCTTTCTTT.

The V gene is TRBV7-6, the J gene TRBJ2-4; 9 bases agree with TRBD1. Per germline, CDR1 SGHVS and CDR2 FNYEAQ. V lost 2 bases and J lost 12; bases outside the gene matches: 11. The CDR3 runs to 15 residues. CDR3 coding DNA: TGTGCCAGCAGCTTAAAGGGACAGGGACCTGTCAGTCAGTACTTC. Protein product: CASSLKGQGPVSQYF.

The CDR3 sequence: CASSPRRSSTDTQYF. CDR3 in DNA: TGTGCCAGCAGCCCGCGTCGGTCTAGCACAGATACGCAGTATTTT. The gene calls are TRBV11-3 and TRBJ2-3; D unresolved. The V end lost 5 bases, the J end lost 0 bases, and 12 bases lay between the germline ends. The CDR3 is 15 residues long. The V gene's germline CDR1 is SGHNT and CDR2 YENEEA.